Listed here are 19 T cell receptor beta chains from one sample, sequenced in a study of control samples from healthy donors and cancer patients. This table comes from immunoSEQ multiplex PCR, and its TCRdb copy is limited to in-frame clones, with some not included. The sample records approximately 49,000 clones, about 86% being singletons. Sequenced sample: PBMCs. The receptors originated from a woman in her 50s with lung cancer.

The V and J genes are TRBV28 and TRBJ1-2; D is ambiguous. The CDR3 has 12 residues. Germline V gives CDR1 MDHEN, CDR2 SYDVKM. Trimming cost V 5 bases and J 0 bases, with 4 bases left between them. The CDR3 DNA reads as TGTGCCAGCAGTGTGACTAACTATGGCTACACCTTC. It specifies CASSVTNYGYTF.

The count of this clone is one. The J gene is TRBJ2-7, the V gene TRBV5-5; TRBD1 matches at 11 bases. CDR3 length: 16 residues. V dropped 4 bases and J dropped 5; count of bases not matched to a gene: 11. CDR1 is SGHKS and CDR2 is YYEKEE in the germline V gene (reference sequence). The CDR3 reads CASSPNFGQGAHEQYF. As DNA, the CDR3 is TGTGCCAGCAGCCCAAATTTTGGACAGGGGGCCCACGAGCAGTACTTC.

The chain links TRBV10-1 to TRBJ1-1, with unresolved D. The germline V gene encodes CDR1 WNHNN and CDR2 SYGVQD (reference sequence). Trimming removed 4 bases from V and 1 base from J, with 7 bases in between. The CDR3 extends over 13 amino acids. The CDR3 here is CASSARQNTEAFF. The CDR3 bases are TGCGCCAGCAGTGCCCGACAGAACACTGAAGCTTTCTTT.

This clone was seen a few times. The V and J genes are TRBV2 and TRBJ2-3; perhaps TRBD1 as D (5 bases). From germline, CDR1 is SNHLY and CDR2 FYNNEI. Trimming pared 3 bases from V and 5 bases from J, leaving 12 bases between. The CDR3 extends over 14 amino acids. The CDR3 loop reads CASSDTGAEDTQYF. The CDR3, as DNA: TGTGCCAGCAGTGATACAGGAGCAGAAGATACGCAGTATTTT.

The gene calls are TRBV28 and TRBJ1-1, with D maybe TRBD1 (6 bases). Per the germline V gene, CDR1 is MDHEN and CDR2 is SYDVKM. Trimming pared 11 bases from V and 4 bases from J, leaving 23 bases between. There are 15 residues in the CDR3. The CDR3 DNA reads TGTGCCTTAACCGCCGGGCAGGGGACCTTCACTGAAGCTTTCTTT. Its protein product is CALTAGQGTFTEAFF.

The V gene is TRBV27, the J gene TRBJ1-1; TRBD1 is a possible D gene (5 bases). V shed 3 bases and J shed 3 bases, with 8 bases lying between them. The germline V gene encodes CDR1 MNHEY and CDR2 SMNVEV (reference sequence). The CDR3 consists of 13 residues. The DNA of the CDR3 is TGTGCCAGCAGTTTTGGCAGGGACACTGAAGCTTTCTTT. Its translation is CASSFGRDTEAFF.

The V call is TRBV6-2 or TRBV6-3, the J call TRBJ2-2; the D gene could be TRBD1 or TRBD2 (6 bases each). This CDR3 is 16 amino acids long. The germline gives CDR1 MNHEY, CDR2 SVGEGT. V shed 2 bases and J shed 7 bases, with 17 bases lying between them. This chain's CDR3 is CASSYISGGEGGELFF. CDR3 bases: TGTGCCAGCAGTTACATTTCCGGGGGCGAAGGCGGGGAGCTGTTTTTT.

The chain carries TRBV11-2 and TRBJ2-2, with D possibly being TRBD1 (5 bases). Germline V gene lookup returns CDR1 SGHAT and CDR2 FQNNGV. Trimming removed 4 bases from V and 7 bases from J, with 10 bases in between. The CDR3 runs to 13 residues. The CDR3, as DNA: TGTGCCAGCAGCTCAGGGCTACGCGGGGAGCTGTTTTTT. As protein: CASSSGLRGELFF.

J is TRBJ1-3 and V is TRBV19; D is undetermined. V gave up 3 bases and J gave up 4 bases, with 7 bases separating them. This CDR3 comprises 13 residues. Looked up from germline, CDR1 is LNHDA and CDR2 is SQIVND (reference sequence). CDR3 sequence (DNA): TGTGCCAGTAGTATGGGAAACGGAAACACCATATATTTT. Translating it yields CASSMGNGNTIYF.

The chain couples TRBV12-3 or TRBV12-4 to TRBJ1-1; no reliable D call. The CDR3 has 12 residues. Trimming stripped 5 bases from V and 5 bases from J, with 9 bases between. CDR3 DNA sequence: TGTGCCAGCAGTGTATCGAGGACTGAAGCTTTCTTT. Translating it yields CASSVSRTEAFF.

The CDR3 loop is CASSELGNGNTIYF. The DNA for the CDR3 is TGTGCCAGCAGTGAATTGGGGAATGGAAACACCATATATTTT. The chain couples TRBV2 to TRBJ1-3, with D uncertain. The germline V gene has CDR1 SNHLY and CDR2 FYNNEI. V lost 2 bases and J lost 3, with 8 bases in between. The CDR3 loop spans 14 amino acids.

Only a few counts were recorded for this clone. The chain uses TRBV11-2 and TRBJ2-6; 9 positions match TRBD1. V dropped 4 bases and J dropped 0; count of bases not matched to a gene: 7. The CDR3 totals 18 residues. The germline V gene has CDR1 SGHAT and CDR2 FQNNGV. CDR3: CASSYYGTGPSGANVLTF. DNA of the CDR3: TGTGCCAGCAGCTACTATGGGACAGGGCCCTCTGGGGCCAACGTCCTGACTTTC.

This sequence joins TRBV11-3 and TRBJ1-3, with a possible D match to TRBD1 (5 bases). The CDR3 runs 15 residues. Germline V CDR1 and CDR2: SGHNT, YENEEA. V shed 4 bases and J shed 4 bases, with 14 bases lying between them. The CDR3 region has the DNA TGTGCCAGCAGCTCCCTCGAAGGGGACGGAAACACCATATATTTT. This translates into CASSSLEGDGNTIYF.

The rearrangement links TRBV7-6 to TRBJ2-1, with D perhaps TRBD1 (6 bases). Germline V gives CDR1 SGHVS, CDR2 FNYEAQ. Trimming stripped 5 bases from V and 5 bases from J, with 16 bases between. The CDR3 sequence is 15 residues long. CDR3 sequence (DNA): TGTGCCAGCAGCCCAACCCGGACAGTTAACAATGAGCAGTTCTTC. Its translation is CASSPTRTVNNEQFF.

The chain links TRBV19 to TRBJ1-5, with D perhaps TRBD1 (6 bases). Germline V CDR1 and CDR2: LNHDA, SQIVND (reference sequence). Trimming shortened V by 4 bases and J by 4 bases, and 14 bases separated the two germline ends. This CDR3 contains 15 residues. CDR3 nucleotides: TGTGCCAGTAGTACCCTAGGACAGTTAAATCAGCCCCAGCATTTT. It codes for CASSTLGQLNQPQHF.

V usage is TRBV19 and J usage is TRBJ2-3; 9 bases match TRBD2. Germline CDR1 LNHDA, CDR2 SQIVND (reference sequence). Germline trimming cut 5 bases from V and 4 bases from J; bases unmatched to any gene: 7. The CDR3 runs to 15 residues. CDR3 amino acids: CASSSWRGGSDTQYF. CDR3 sequence (DNA): TGTGCCAGTAGTTCGTGGCGGGGGGGATCAGATACGCAGTATTTT. The full variable domain, rest sourced from reference TRBV19 and TRBJ2-3, is DGGITQSPKYLFRKEGQNVTLSCEQNLNHDAMYWYRQDPGQGLRLIYYSQIVNDFQKGDIAEGYSVSREKKESFPLTVTSAQKNPTAFYLCASSSWRGGSDTQYFGPGTRLTVL.

The sample holds a few counts of this clone. The chain uses TRBV7-9 and TRBJ1-2; 7 bases line up with TRBD1. This CDR3 contains 13 residues. CDR1 and CDR2 from the germline V gene are SEHNR and FQNEAQ (reference sequence). Losses at the gene ends were 5 bases for V and 8 bases for J; bases not matched to a gene: 8. The CDR3 DNA reads as TGTGCCAGCAGCCATACAGGGGTTACCGGCTACACCTTC. The encoded protein is CASSHTGVTGYTF. The full variable domain, its missing parts supplied by reference TRBV7-9 and TRBJ1-2, is DTGVSQNPRHKITKRGQNVTFRCDPISEHNRLYWYRQTLGQGPEFLTYFQNEAQLEKSRLLSDRFSAERPKGSFSTLEIQRTEQGDSAMYLCASSHTGVTGYTFGSGTRLTVV.

This chain links TRBV10-3 with TRBJ1-5; 9 nucleotides match TRBD1. This CDR3 is built from 13 residues. The germline V gene has CDR1 ENHRY and CDR2 SYGVKD. The V gene end was trimmed by 11 bases and the J gene end by 7 bases; junction bases not matched to a gene: 9. CDR3 sequence reads: CASKGQGIQPQHF. In nucleotides, the CDR3 is TGTGCCTCAAAGGGACAGGGAATACAGCCCCAGCATTTT.

The gene calls are TRBV19 and TRBJ1-1; D ambiguous. Germline CDR1 is LNHDA and CDR2 is SQIVND (reference sequence). V was clipped by 4 bases and J by 1 base, with 10 bases between them. The CDR3 is 14 amino acids. The chain's CDR3 is CASSSRGSNTEAFF. The CDR3 DNA follows: TGTGCCAGTAGTAGTCGGGGTTCGAACACTGAAGCTTTCTTT.